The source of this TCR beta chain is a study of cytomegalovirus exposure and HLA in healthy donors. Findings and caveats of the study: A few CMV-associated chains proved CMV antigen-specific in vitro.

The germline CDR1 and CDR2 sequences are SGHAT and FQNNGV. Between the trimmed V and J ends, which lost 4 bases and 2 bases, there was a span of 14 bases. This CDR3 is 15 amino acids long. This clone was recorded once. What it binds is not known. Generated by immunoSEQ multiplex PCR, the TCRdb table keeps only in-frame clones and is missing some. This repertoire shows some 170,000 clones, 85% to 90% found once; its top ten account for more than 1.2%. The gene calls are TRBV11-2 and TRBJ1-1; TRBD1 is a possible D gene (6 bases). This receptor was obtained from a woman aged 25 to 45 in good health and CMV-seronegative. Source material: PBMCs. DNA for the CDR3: TGTGCCAGCAGCTACCGGACAGCAGGAAACACTGAAGCTTTCTTT. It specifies CASSYRTAGNTEAFF.